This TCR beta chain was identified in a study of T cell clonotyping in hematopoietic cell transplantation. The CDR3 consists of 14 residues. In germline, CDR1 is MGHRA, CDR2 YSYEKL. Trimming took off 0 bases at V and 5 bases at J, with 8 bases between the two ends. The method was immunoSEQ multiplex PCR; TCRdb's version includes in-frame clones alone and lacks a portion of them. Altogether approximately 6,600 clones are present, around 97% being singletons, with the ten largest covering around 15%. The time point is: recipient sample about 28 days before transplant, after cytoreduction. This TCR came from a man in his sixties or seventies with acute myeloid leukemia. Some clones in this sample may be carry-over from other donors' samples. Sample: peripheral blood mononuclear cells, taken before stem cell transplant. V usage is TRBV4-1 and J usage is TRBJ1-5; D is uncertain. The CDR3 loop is CASSQDGGDQPQHF. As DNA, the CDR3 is TGCGCCAGCAGCCAAGACGGTGGTGATCAGCCCCAGCATTTT.